This T cell receptor (beta chain) was captured by sequencing in a study of cytomegalovirus exposure and HLA in healthy donors. Regarding the study as a whole: The authors reported that TCR beta sequences could predict HLA-A and HLA-B alleles. These predictions were accurate for most subjects in the first cohort. The investigators catalogued 164 TCR beta chains as cytomegalovirus-associated. In an earlier analysis, about 87% or about 30%: the productive usage of most TCR beta V segments.

Germline V CDR1 and CDR2: LNHDA, SQIVND (reference sequence). The CDR3 extends over 17 amino acids. The V gene lost 5 bases and the J gene lost 8 bases, with 24 bases spanning the gap. The PCR was carried out with 60 Vbeta primers and 13 Jbeta primers. Profiled with immunoSEQ multiplex PCR; TCRdb holds only in-frame clones, not every one. The sample consists of hundreds of thousands of clones, roughly four fifths of them appearing once. As for this clone: What it binds is unknown.

The source is a middle-aged woman in good health and CMV-seronegative. Input material: PBMCs. The J gene is TRBJ1-4, the V gene TRBV19, with a tentative D call TRBD1 (6 bases). The CDR3 nucleotides are TGTGCCAGTAGTTCGGCTAAACAGGGAATCCCAGAAGAAAAACTGTTTTTT. It specifies CASSSAKQGIPEEKLFF.